Presented here are 14 T cell receptor beta chains from one specimen sequenced in a study of cytomegalovirus exposure and HLA in healthy donors. PCR used 60 Vbeta primers and 13 Jbeta primers. Libraries were prepared by immunoSEQ multiplex PCR; TCRdb keeps only in-frame clonotypes and omits some of them. The table shows 100,000 to 150,000 clones, with 83% occurring only once. Input material: PBMCs. The source of these receptors is a middle-aged man in good health and CMV-seronegative.

The chain uses TRBV11-2 and TRBJ1-1; D is unclear. This CDR3 contains 13 residues. Germline V gene data show CDR1 as SGHAT and CDR2 as FQNNGV. Between the trimmed V and J ends, which lost 5 bases and 7 bases, there was a span of 14 bases. CDR3 bases: TGTGCCAGCAGCCCAAGTCTGGACTGTGAAGCTTTCTTT. Translated: CASSPSLDCEAFF. The full variable domain, in which reference TRBV11-2 and TRBJ1-1 provide the parts outside the CDR3, is EAGVAQSPRYKIIEKRQSVAFWCNPISGHATLYWYQQILGQGPKLLIQFQNNGVVDDSQLPKDRFSAERLKGVDSTLKIQPAKLEDSAVYLCASSPSLDCEAFFGQGTRLTVV.

The chain joins TRBV11-2 to TRBJ2-5, with TRBD1 as a possible D gene (6 bases). This CDR3 contains 17 residues. Trimming left V 1 base short and J 4 bases short, with 19 bases between. The germline gives CDR1 SGHAT, CDR2 FQNNGV. In DNA, the CDR3 is TGTGCCAGCAGCTTAGGCAAAAGCATTGACAGGTTAGAGACCCAGTACTTC. Its translation: CASSLGKSIDRLETQYF.

In its sample, this clone was seen a few times. The chain employs TRBV29-1 and TRBJ1-1, with 8 bases lining up with TRBD1. The length of the CDR3 is 12 residues. Germline values: CDR1 SQVTM, CDR2 ANQGSEA. Trimming took 5 bases from V and 4 from J; bases not matched to a gene: 3. DNA of the CDR3: TGCAGCGTTCAGGGGGCGAGCACTGAAGCTTTCTTT. Translation gives CSVQGASTEAFF.

The CDR3 coding sequence is TGTGCCAGCTCACCACCGGGGGGGCAGCCCCAGCATTTT. Translation gives CASSPPGGQPQHF. The rearrangement links TRBV18 to TRBJ1-5; a possible D gene is TRBD1 (5 bases). Germline lookup yields CDR1 KGHSH and CDR2 LQKENI. V lost 0 bases and J 7 bases, leaving 7 bases between the germline ends. The CDR3 totals 13 residues.

CDR3 in amino acids: CASSLAGGPYEQYF. The CDR3 DNA sequence: TGTGCCAGCAGCCTAGCGGGGGGGCCCTACGAGCAGTACTTC. The genes are TRBV6-5 and TRBJ2-7; 12 positions agree with TRBD2. V shed 6 bases and J 2 bases; nucleotides not matched to a gene: 2. From germline, CDR1 is MNHEY and CDR2 SVGAGI. The CDR3 is 14 amino acids.

The chain is built from TRBV2 and TRBJ2-7, with 8 bases fitting TRBD2. Trimming removed 4 bases from V and 6 bases from J; junction bases left unmatched: 11. The CDR3 covers 15 residues. The germline CDR1 and CDR2 sequences are SNHLY and FYNNEI. CDR3 sequence: CASSGASGSTGEQYF. CDR3 in DNA: TGTGCCAGCAGTGGGGCAAGCGGGAGTACTGGCGAGCAGTACTTC. The full variable domain, rest sourced from reference TRBV2 and TRBJ2-7, is EPEVTQTPSHQVTQMGQEVILRCVPISNHLYFYWYRQILGQKVEFLVSFYNNEISEKSEIFDDQFSVERPDGSNFTLKIRSTKLEDSAMYFCASSGASGSTGEQYFGPGTRLTVT.

The chain is built from TRBV10-3 and TRBJ2-7, with 11 bases lining up with TRBD2. Losses at the gene ends were 4 bases for V and 5 bases for J; bases not matched to a gene: 4. From germline, CDR1 is ENHRY and CDR2 SYGVKD. The CDR3 loop spans 14 amino acids. The CDR3 region is CAISAGGLADEQYF. The DNA for the CDR3 is TGTGCCATCAGTGCCGGGGGACTAGCGGACGAGCAGTACTTC.

The rearrangement uses TRBV6-5 and TRBJ1-2; D might be TRBD1 (5 bases). V lost 7 bases, J lost 5 bases, and 8 bases lay in between. This CDR3 is built from 11 residues. Germline V CDR1 and CDR2: MNHEY, SVGAGI. In nucleotides, the CDR3 is TGTGCCAGCAAAGGGGTATATGGCTACACCTTC. Encoded protein: CASKGVYGYTF.

This chain uses TRBV5-3 with TRBJ1-2; D is possibly TRBD1 (6 bases). TRBV5-3 falls under the ORF class, with uncertain function. The V gene lost 1 base and the J gene lost 7 bases, with 17 bases spanning the gap. The CDR3 has 15 amino acids. The CDR3 DNA sequence: TGTGCCAGAAGCTTGAAGCGGGGGCGACACTGTGGCTACACCTTC. It translates to CARSLKRGRHCGYTF.

V and J are TRBV5-4 and TRBJ1-1; the match to TRBD1 covers 8 bases. The V segment lost 3 bases and the J segment 5 bases; nucleotides outside the gene matches: 9. The CDR3 covers 15 residues. From germline, CDR1 is SGHNT and CDR2 YYREEE (reference sequence). CDR3 bases: TGTGCCAGCAGCTCCGGGACAGGAAGAGGAACTGAAGCTTTCTTT. Residues: CASSSGTGRGTEAFF.

This clone has a single count. J is TRBJ2-2 and V is TRBV9; TRBD1 matches at 7 bases. Germline values: CDR1 SGDLS, CDR2 YYNGEE. V shed 3 bases, J shed 1 base, and the junction held 0 bases outside the gene matches. The CDR3 runs to 14 residues. In nucleotides, the CDR3 is TGTGCCAGCAGCGGGACAGGGAACACCGGGGAGCTGTTTTTT. Its protein is CASSGTGNTGELFF.

This clone has a handful of counts. The DNA of the CDR3 is TGCGCCAGCAGCCAAGATCCGGCGGGGGCCCTATATGGCTACACCTTC. This sequence encodes CASSQDPAGALYGYTF. The V and J genes are TRBV4-1 and TRBJ1-2; tentatively, D is TRBD1 (6 bases). CDR3 length equals 16 residues. V lost 0 bases and J lost 5, with 16 bases in between. In germline, CDR1 is MGHRA, CDR2 YSYEKL.

Here the CDR3 reads CASGSRDFRGYTF. CDR3 DNA: TGTGCCAGCGGATCCCGGGACTTTAGGGGCTACACCTTC. This chain links TRBV28 with TRBJ1-2; a possible D gene is TRBD1 (5 bases). This CDR3 comprises 13 residues. The V end was cut by 8 bases, the J end by 8 bases, with 18 bases between. Germline CDR1 and CDR2: MDHEN and SYDVKM.

V usage is TRBV4-2 and J usage is TRBJ1-5; tentative D call: TRBD1 (5 bases). Germline V gene lookup returns CDR1 LGHNA and CDR2 YNFKEQ. The CDR3 covers 14 residues. V lost 4 bases, J lost 4 bases, and 11 bases lay in between. CDR3 protein: CASSPGLSNQPQHF. As DNA, the CDR3 is TGTGCCAGCAGCCCGGGACTTTCGAATCAGCCCCAGCATTTT.